The sequence of this T cell receptor (beta chain) was determined in a study of blood T cell repertoires in COVID-19. About the research overall: Samples of COVID-19 (acute and convalescent) were obtained from the United States, Italy and Spain. Sources were T cells, B-cell-depleted T cells, or PBMCs; the material itself was cDNA or gDNA.

V shed 4 bases and J shed 2 bases, with 15 bases lying between them. The germline gives CDR1 MGHDK, CDR2 SYGVNS. The CDR3 runs 15 residues. Under the authors' procedure: Reference gene primer amplification yielded estimated nucleated cell counts. Sequenced by immunoSEQ multiplex PCR; TCRdb stores in-frame clones only, minus some. Clone size and V and J calls were adopted from that table, with D and trimming inferred from the DNA. The sample lists under 200,000 clones; around nine tenths were seen once. The sample comprised peripheral blood. This sequence joins TRBV25-1 and TRBJ2-7; perhaps TRBD1 as D (6 bases). This sequence originates from a man aged 55 to 69 with active or convalescent COVID-19. This CDR3 is CASSATGNWAYEQYF. The DNA for the CDR3 is TGTGCCAGCAGTGCCACAGGGAATTGGGCCTACGAGCAGTACTTC.